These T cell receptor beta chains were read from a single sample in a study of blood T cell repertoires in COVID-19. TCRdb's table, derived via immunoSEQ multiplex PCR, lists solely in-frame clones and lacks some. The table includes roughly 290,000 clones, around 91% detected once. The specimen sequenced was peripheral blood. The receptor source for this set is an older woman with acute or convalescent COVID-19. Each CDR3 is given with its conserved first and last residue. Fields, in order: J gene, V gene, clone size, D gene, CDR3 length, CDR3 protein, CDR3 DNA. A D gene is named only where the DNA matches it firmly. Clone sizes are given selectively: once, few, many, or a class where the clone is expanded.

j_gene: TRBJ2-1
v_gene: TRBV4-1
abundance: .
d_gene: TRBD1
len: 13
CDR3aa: CASSHDRGNEQFF
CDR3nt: TGCGCCAGCAGCCATGACAGGGGTAATGAGCAGTTCTTC

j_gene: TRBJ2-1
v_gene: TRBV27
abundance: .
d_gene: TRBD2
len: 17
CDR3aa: CASSWSSGRIGDNEQFF
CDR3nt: TGTGCCAGCAGTTGGAGTAGCGGGAGGATTGGGGATAATGAGCAGTTCTTC

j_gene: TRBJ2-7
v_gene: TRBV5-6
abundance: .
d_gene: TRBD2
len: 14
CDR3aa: CASSLGTSRYEQYF
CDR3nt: TGTGCCAGCAGCCTTGGGACTAGCCGGTACGAGCAGTACTTC

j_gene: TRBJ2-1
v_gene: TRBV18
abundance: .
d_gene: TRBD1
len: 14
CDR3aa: CASSPHVQGNEQFF
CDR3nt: TGTGCCAGCTCACCGCACGTACAGGGGAATGAGCAGTTCTTC

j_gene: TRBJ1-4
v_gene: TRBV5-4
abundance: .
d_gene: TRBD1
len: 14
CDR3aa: CASSAGTAREKLFF
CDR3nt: TGTGCCAGCAGCGCCGGGACAGCTCGGGAAAAACTGTTTTTT

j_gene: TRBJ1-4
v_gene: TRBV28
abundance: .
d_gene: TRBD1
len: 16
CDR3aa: CASSGDSAYPNEKLFF
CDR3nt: TGTGCCAGCAGTGGGGACAGCGCATACCCCAATGAAAAACTGTTTTTT

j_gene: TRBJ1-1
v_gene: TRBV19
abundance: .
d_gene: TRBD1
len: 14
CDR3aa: CASSDLGQGGVAFF
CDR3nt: TGTGCCAGTAGCGATCTCGGACAGGGCGGAGTAGCTTTCTTT

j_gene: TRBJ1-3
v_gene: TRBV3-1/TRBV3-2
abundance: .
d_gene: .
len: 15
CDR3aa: CASSPWRGVGNTIYF
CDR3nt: TGTGCCAGCAGCCCCTGGAGAGGCGTTGGAAACACCATATATTTT

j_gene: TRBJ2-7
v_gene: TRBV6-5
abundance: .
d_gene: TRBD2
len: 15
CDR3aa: CASRTGTSGTYEQYF
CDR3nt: TGTGCCAGCAGAACCGGGACTAGCGGAACCTACGAGCAGTACTTC

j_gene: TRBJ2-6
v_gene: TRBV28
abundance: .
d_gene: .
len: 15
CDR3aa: CASSFGSSGANVLTF
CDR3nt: TGTGCCAGCAGTTTCGGGAGCTCTGGGGCCAACGTCCTGACTTTC

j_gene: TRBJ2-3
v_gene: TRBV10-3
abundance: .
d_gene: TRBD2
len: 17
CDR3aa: CAISAGLALQFTDTQYF
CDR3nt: TGTGCCATCAGCGCGGGACTAGCGCTACAGTTCACAGATACGCAGTATTTT

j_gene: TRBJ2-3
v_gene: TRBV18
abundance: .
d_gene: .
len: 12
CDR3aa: CASSSLTDTQYF
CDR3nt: TGTGCCAGCTCATCCCTCACAGATACGCAGTATTTT

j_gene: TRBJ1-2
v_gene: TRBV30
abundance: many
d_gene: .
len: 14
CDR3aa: CAWSMGQPTSGYTF
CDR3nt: TGTGCCTGGAGTATGGGACAACCGACTAGCGGCTACACCTTC

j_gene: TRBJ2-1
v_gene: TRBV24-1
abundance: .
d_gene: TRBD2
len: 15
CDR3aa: CATSHSGSSYNEQFF
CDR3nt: TGTGCCACCAGTCATAGCGGGAGCTCCTACAATGAGCAGTTCTTC

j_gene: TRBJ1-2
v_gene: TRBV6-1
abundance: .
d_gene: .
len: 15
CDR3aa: CASSDDGAANYGYTF
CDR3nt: TGTGCCAGCAGTGACGACGGAGCGGCTAACTATGGCTACACCTTC

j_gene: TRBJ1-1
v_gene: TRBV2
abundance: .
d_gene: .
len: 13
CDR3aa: CASSGGSNTEAFF
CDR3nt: TGTGCCAGCAGTGGCGGATCCAACACTGAAGCTTTCTTT

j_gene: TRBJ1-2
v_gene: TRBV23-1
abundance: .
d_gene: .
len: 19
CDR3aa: CASSQPVSVSWAGAYGYTF
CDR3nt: TGCGCCAGCAGTCAACCGGTTTCCGTCTCATGGGCGGGGGCCTATGGCTACACCTTC

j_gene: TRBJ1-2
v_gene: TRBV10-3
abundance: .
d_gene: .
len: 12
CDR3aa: CAISESDSGYTF
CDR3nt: TGTGCCATCAGTGAGTCGGATAGCGGCTACACCTTC

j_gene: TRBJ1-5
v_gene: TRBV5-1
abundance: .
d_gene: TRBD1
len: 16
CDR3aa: CASSLTGTGRNQPQHF
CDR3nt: TGCGCCAGCAGCTTAACCGGGACAGGGCGCAATCAGCCCCAGCATTTT

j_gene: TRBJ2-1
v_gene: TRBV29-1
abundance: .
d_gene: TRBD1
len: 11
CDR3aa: CSVDLDRRQFF
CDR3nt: TGCAGCGTTGACTTGGACAGGAGGCAGTTCTTC

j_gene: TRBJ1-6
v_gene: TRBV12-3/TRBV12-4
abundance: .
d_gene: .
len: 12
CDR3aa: CASSILHSSLHF
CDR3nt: TGTGCCAGCAGCATACTTCACTCATCCCTCCACTTT

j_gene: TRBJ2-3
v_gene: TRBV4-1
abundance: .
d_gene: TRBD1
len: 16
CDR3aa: CASSQSPGQATDTQYF
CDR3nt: TGCGCCAGCAGCCAATCACCGGGACAGGCCACAGATACGCAGTATTTT

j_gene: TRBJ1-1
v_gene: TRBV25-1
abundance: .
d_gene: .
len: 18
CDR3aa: CASSEYFVAGDPNTEAFF
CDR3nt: TGTGCCAGCAGTGAATATTTCGTGGCAGGGGACCCGAACACTGAAGCTTTCTTT

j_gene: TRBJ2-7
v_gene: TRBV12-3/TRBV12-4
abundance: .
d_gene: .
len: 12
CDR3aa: CASSSLGYEQYF
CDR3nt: TGTGCCAGCAGTTCACTCGGGTACGAGCAGTACTTC

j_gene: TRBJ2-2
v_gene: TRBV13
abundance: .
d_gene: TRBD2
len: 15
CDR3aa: CASSSKRGYTGELFF
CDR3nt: TGTGCCAGCAGCTCCAAGCGGGGGTACACCGGGGAGCTGTTTTTT

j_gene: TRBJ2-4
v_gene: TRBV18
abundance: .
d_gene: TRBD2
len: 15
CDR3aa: CASSPTGTRGDIQYF
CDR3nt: TGTGCCAGCTCTCCTACGGGAACCCGGGGGGACATTCAGTACTTC

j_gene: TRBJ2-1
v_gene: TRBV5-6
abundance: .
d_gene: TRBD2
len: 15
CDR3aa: CASSPVGGADNEQFF
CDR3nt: TGTGCCAGCAGCCCGGTGGGAGGGGCCGACAATGAGCAGTTCTTC

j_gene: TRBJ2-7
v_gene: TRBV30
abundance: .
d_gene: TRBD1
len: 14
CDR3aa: CAWSPVTGTYEQYF
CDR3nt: TGTGCCTGGAGTCCAGTGACAGGGACCTACGAGCAGTACTTC

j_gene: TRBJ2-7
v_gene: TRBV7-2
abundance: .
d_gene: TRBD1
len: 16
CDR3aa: CASSPPGRDSDYEQYF
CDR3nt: TGTGCCAGCAGCCCCCCCGGCAGGGACAGCGACTACGAGCAGTACTTC

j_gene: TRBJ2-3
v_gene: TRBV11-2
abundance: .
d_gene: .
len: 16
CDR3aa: CASSLGGSASTDTQYF
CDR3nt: TGTGCCAGCAGCTTGGGTGGGAGTGCTAGCACAGATACGCAGTATTTT

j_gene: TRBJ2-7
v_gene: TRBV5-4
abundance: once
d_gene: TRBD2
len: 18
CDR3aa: CASSRTIITSGRPYEQYF
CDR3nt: TGTGCCAGCAGCCGCACAATCATTACTAGCGGGAGACCCTACGAGCAGTACTTC

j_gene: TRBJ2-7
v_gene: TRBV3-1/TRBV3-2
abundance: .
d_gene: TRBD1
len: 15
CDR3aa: CASSYRPGQGYEQYF
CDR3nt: TGTGCCAGCAGCTACCGACCCGGACAGGGCTACGAGCAGTACTTC

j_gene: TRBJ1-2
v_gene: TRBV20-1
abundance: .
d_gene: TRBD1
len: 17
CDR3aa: CSASAGAGGMGDYGYTF
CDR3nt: TGCAGTGCTAGTGCAGGGGCAGGGGGAATGGGTGACTATGGCTACACCTTC

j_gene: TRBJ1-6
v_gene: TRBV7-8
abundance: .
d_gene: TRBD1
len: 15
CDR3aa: CASSAAEGQGASLHF
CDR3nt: TGTGCCAGCAGCGCCGCCGAGGGACAGGGGGCTTCCCTCCACTTT

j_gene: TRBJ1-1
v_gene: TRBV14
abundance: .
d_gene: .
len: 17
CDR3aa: CASSQSTPNYQNTEAFF
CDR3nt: TGTGCCAGCAGCCAAAGTACACCAAACTATCAGAACACTGAAGCTTTCTTT

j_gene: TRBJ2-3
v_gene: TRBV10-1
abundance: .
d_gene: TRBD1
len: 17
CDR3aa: CASSESDRDRGTDTQYF
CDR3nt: TGCGCCAGCAGTGAGTCGGATCGGGACAGGGGAACAGATACGCAGTATTTT

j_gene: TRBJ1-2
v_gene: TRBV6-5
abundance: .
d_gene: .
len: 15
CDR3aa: CASTPEEGAYYGYTF
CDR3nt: TGTGCCAGTACTCCGGAGGAGGGTGCGTACTATGGCTACACCTTC

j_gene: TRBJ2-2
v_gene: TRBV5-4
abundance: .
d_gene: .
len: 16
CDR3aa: CASSFSGQENTGELFF
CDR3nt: TGTGCCAGCAGCTTCTCCGGCCAGGAGAACACCGGGGAGCTGTTTTTT

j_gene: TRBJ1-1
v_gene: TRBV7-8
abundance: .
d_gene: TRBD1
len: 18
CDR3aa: CASRHIIVTGTVNTEAFF
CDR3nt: TGTGCCAGCAGACATATCATTGTCACCGGGACAGTGAACACTGAAGCTTTCTTT

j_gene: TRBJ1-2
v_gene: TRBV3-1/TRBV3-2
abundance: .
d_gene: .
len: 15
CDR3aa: CASSQAGQGSHGYTF
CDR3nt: TGTGCCAGCAGCCAAGCAGGGCAGGGAAGTCATGGCTACACCTTC

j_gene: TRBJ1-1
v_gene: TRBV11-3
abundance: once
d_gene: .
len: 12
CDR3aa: CASSWREGEAFF
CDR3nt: TGTGCCAGCAGCTGGAGGGAAGGTGAAGCTTTCTTT

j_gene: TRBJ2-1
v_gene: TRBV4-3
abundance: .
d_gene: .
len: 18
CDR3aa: CASSQDSHRTSSYNEQFF
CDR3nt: TGCGCCAGCAGCCAAGATTCCCACAGGACGAGCTCCTACAATGAGCAGTTCTTC

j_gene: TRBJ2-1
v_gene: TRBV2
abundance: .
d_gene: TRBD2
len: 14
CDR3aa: CASSSLAGGNEQFF
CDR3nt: TGTGCCAGCAGTTCACTAGCGGGGGGTAATGAGCAGTTCTTC